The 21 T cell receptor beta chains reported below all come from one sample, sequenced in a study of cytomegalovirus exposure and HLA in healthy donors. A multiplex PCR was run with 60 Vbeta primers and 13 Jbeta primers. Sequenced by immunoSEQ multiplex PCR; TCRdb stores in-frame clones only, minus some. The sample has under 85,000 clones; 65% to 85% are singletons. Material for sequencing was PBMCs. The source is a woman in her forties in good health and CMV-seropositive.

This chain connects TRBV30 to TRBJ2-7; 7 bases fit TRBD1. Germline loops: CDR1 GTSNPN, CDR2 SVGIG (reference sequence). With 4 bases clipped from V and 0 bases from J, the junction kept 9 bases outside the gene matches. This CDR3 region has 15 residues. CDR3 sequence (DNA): TGTGCCTGGAACCAAGAGACAGGGCCCTCCTACGAGCAGTACTTC. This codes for CAWNQETGPSYEQYF.

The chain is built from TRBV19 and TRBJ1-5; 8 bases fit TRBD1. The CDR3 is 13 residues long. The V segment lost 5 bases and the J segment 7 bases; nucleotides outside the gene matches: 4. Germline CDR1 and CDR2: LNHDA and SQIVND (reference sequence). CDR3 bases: TGTGCCAGTAGTCAGGGGGCTGGACAGCCCCAGCATTTT. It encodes CASSQGAGQPQHF.

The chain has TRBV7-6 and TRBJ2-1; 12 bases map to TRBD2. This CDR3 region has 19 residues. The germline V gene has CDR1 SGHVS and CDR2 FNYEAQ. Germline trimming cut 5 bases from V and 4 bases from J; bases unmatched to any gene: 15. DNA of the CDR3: TGTGCCAGCAGCATCATACGGACTAGCGGGAATCAGCGGTACAATGAGCAGTTCTTC. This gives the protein CASSIIRTSGNQRYNEQFF.

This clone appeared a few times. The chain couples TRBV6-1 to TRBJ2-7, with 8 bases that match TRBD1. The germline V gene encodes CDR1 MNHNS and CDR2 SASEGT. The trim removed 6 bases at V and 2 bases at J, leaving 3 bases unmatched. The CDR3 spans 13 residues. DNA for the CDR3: TGTGCCAGCAGAGACAGGGGTCCCTACGAGCAGTACTTC. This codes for CASRDRGPYEQYF.

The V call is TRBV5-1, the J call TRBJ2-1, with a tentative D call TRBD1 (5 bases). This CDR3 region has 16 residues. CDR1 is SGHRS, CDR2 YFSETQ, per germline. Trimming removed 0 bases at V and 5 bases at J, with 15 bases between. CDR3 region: CASSLVGAVRDNEQFF. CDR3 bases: TGCGCCAGCAGCTTGGTAGGAGCCGTCAGGGACAATGAGCAGTTCTTC.

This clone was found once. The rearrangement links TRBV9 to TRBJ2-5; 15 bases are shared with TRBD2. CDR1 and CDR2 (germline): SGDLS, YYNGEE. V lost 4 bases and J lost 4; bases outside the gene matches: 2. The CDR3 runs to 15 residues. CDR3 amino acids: CASSRTSGRAETQYF. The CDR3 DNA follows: TGTGCCAGCAGCAGGACTAGCGGGAGGGCAGAGACCCAGTACTTC.

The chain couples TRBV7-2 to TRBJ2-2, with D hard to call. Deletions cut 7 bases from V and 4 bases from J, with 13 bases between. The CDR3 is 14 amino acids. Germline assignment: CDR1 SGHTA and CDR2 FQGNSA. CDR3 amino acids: CASTPSPGTGELFF. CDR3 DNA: TGTGCCAGCACCCCCTCACCGGGCACCGGGGAGCTGTTTTTT.

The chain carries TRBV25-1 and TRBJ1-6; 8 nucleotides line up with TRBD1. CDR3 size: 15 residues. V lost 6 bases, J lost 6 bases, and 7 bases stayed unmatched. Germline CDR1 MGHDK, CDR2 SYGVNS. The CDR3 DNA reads TGTGCCAGCAGCGCAGGACAGGGCGGTAATTCACCCCTCCACTTT. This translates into CASSAGQGGNSPLHF.

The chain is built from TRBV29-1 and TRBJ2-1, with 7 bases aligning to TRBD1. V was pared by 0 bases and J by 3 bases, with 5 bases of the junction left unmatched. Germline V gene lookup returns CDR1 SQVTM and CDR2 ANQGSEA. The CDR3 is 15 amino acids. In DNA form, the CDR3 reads TGCAGCGTTGAAGAGAACAGGGGACACTACAATGAGCAGTTCTTC. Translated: CSVEENRGHYNEQFF.

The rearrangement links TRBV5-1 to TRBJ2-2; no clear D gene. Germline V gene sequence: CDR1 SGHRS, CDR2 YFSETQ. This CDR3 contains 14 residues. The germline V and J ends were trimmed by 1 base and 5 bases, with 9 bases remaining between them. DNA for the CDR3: TGCGCCAGCAGCTTGCGGCAGAGGACCGGGGAGCTGTTTTTT. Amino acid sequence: CASSLRQRTGELFF.

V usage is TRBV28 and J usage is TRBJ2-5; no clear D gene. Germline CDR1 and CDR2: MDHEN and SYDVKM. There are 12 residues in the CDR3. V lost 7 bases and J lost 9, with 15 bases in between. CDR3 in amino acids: CASTFGLSAQYF. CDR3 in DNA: TGTGCCAGCACCTTTGGGCTGTCGGCCCAGTACTTC.

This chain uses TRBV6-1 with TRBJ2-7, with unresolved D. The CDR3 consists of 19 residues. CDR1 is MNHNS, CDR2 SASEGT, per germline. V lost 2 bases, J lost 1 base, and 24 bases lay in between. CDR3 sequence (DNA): TGTGCCAGCAGTGAATTAATAGGAGTCAACCGACTTGGATCCTACGAGCAGTACTTC. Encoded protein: CASSELIGVNRLGSYEQYF.

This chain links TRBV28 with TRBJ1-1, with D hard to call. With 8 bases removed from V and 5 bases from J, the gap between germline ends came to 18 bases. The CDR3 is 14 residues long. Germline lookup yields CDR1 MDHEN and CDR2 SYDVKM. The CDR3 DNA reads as TGTGCCAGCTTGACGCCCCGGGAACCGACTGAAGCTTTCTTT. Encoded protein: CASLTPREPTEAFF.

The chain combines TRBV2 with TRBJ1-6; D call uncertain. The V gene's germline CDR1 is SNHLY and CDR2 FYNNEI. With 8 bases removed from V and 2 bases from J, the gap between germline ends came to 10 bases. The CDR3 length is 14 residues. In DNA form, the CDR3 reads TGTGCCAGCTGTCCAGGAACCTATAATTCACCCCTCCACTTT. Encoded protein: CASCPGTYNSPLHF.

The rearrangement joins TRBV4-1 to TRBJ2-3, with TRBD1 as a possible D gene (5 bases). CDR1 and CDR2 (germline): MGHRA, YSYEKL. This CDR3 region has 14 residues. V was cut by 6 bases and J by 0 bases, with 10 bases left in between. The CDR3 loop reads CASRTDSSTDTQYF. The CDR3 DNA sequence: TGCGCCAGCAGGACAGACTCTAGCACAGATACGCAGTATTTT.

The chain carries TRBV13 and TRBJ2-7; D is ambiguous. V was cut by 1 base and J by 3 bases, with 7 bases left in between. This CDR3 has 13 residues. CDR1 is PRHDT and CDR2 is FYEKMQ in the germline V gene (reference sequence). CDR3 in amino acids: CASSLVSRYEQYF. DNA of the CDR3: TGTGCCAGCAGCTTAGTCTCGCGCTACGAGCAGTACTTC.

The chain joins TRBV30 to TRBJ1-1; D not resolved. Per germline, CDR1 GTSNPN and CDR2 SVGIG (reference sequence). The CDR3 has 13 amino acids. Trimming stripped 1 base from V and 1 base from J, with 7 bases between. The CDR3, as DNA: TGTGCCTGGAGTGCGGGGTCGAACACTGAAGCTTTCTTT. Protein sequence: CAWSAGSNTEAFF.

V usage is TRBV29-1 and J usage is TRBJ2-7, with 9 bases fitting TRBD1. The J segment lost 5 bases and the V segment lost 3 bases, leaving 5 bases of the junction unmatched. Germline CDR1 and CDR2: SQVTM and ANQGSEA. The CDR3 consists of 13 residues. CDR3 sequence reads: CSVEGDRVDEQYF. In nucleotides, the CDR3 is TGCAGCGTTGAGGGGGACAGGGTAGACGAGCAGTACTTC.

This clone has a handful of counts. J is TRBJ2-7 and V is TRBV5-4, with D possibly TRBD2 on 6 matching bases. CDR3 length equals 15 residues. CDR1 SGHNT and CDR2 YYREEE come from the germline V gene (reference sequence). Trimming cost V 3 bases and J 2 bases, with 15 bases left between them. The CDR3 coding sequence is TGTGCCAGCAGCTCCCCCGGACTATCAGCCTACGAGCAGTACTTC. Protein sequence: CASSSPGLSAYEQYF.

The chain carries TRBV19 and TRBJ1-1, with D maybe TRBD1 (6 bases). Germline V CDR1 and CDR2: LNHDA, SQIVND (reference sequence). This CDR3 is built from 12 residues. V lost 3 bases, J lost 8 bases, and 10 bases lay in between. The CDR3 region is CASSIGQLEAFF. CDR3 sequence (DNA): TGTGCCAGTAGTATTGGACAGTTAGAAGCTTTCTTT.

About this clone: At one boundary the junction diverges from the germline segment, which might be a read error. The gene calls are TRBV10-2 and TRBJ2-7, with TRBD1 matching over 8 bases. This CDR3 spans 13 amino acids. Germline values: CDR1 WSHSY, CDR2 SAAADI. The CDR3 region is CASLDRVTYGQYF. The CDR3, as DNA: TGCGCCAGCTTGGACAGGGTCACCTACGGGCAGTACTTC.